This T cell receptor (beta chain) was captured in a study of early T cells in non-severe SARS-CoV-2 infection. This CDR3 has 14 residues. The germline V gene encodes CDR1 DFQATT and CDR2 SNEGSKA (reference sequence). With V trimmed by 1 base and J by 7 bases, 4 bases remained unmatched. TCRdb itself ran the 5' RACE reads through MiXCR, one entry per CDR3 protein. The sample carries over 45,000 distinct CDR3 sequences, around 6.6% recorded once. At least ten counts were recorded for this clonotype. Specimen: whole blood, collected at baseline. The chain is built from TRBV20-1 and TRBJ1-6; 7 bases fit TRBD1. The clonotype comes from an adult who was a healthcare worker with PCR-confirmed SARS-CoV-2 infection or an uninfected control (not recorded which). For the CDR3, the DNA is TGCAGTGCTAGAGGACAGGGAGGCAATTCACCCCTCCACTTT. Translated: CSARGQGGNSPLHF.